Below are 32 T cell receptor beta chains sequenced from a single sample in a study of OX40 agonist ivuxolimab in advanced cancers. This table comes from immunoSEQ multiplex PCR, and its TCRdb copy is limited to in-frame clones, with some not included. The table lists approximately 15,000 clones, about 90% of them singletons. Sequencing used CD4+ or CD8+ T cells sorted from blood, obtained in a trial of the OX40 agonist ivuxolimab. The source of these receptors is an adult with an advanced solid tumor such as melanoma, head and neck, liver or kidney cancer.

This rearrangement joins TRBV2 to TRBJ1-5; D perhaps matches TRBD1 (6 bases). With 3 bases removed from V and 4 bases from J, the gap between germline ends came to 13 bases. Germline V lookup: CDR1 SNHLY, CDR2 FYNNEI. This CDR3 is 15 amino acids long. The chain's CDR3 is CASSEVAGTNQPQHF. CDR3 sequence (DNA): TGTGCCAGCAGTGAGGTGGCAGGGACAAATCAGCCCCAGCATTTT.

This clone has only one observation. The CDR3 spells CASTSGRAVYNEQFF. CDR3 coding DNA: TGTGCCAGCACTTCCGGAAGAGCGGTCTACAATGAGCAGTTCTTC. The chain is built from TRBV27 and TRBJ2-1; maybe TRBD2 (5 bases). Trimming left V 7 bases short and J 3 bases short, with 16 bases between. CDR1 is MNHEY and CDR2 is SMNVEV in the germline V gene (reference sequence). The CDR3 has 15 amino acids.

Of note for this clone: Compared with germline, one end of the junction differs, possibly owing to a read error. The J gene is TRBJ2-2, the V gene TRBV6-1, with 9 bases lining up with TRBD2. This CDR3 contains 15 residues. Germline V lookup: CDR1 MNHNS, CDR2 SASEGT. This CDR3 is CASGEASGDTGELFF. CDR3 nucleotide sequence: TGTGCCAGCGGTGAAGCTAGCGGGGACACCGGGGAGCTATTTTTT.

The CDR3 bases are TGCGCCAGCAGCCAAGATTCCTACAAGTTCCAGTTCTTC. Translation: CASSQDSYKFQFF. The chain is built from TRBV4-3 and TRBJ2-1; D is unresolved. Trimming cost V 0 bases and J 13 bases, with 13 bases left between them. In germline, CDR1 is LGHNA, CDR2 YSLEER. The CDR3 spans 13 residues.

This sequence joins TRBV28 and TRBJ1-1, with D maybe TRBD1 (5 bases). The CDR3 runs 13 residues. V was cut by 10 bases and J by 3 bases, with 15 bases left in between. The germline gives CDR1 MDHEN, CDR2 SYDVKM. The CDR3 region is CATQAGSYTEAFF. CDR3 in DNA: TGTGCCACCCAGGCAGGGAGTTACACTGAAGCTTTCTTT.

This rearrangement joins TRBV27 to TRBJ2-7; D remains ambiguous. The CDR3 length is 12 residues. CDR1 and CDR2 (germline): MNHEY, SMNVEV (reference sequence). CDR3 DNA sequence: TGTCCTCCCGGGCCCAGCTCCTACGAGCAGTACTTC. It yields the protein CPPGPSSYEQYF.

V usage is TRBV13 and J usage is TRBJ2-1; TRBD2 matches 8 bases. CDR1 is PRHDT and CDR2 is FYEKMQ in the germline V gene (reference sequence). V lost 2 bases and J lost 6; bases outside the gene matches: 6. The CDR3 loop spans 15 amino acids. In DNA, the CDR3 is TGTGCCAGCAGCTTAAGGTTGCGGGGGGCCAATGAGCAGTTCTTC. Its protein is CASSLRLRGANEQFF.

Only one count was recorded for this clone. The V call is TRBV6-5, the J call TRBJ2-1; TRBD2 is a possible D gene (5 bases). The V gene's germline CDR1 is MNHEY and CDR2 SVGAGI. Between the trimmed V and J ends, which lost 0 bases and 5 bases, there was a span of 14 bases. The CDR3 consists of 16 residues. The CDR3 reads CASSYSLYLEDNEQFF. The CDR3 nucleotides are TGTGCCAGCAGTTACTCGTTATACTTGGAGGACAATGAGCAGTTCTTC.

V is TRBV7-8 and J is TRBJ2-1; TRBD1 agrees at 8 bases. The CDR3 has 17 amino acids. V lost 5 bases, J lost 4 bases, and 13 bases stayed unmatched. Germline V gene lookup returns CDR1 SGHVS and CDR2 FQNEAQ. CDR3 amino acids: CASSLPLRTGRYNEQFF. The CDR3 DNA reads TGTGCCAGCAGCCTACCCCTGCGGACAGGGAGATACAATGAGCAGTTCTTC.

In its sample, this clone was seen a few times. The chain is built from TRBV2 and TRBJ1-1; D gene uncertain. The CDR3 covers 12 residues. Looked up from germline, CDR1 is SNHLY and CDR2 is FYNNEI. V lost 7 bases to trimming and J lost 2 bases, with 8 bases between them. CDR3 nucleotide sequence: TGTGCCAGCAAGAAGGGAAACACTGAAGCTTTCTTT. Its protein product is CASKKGNTEAFF.

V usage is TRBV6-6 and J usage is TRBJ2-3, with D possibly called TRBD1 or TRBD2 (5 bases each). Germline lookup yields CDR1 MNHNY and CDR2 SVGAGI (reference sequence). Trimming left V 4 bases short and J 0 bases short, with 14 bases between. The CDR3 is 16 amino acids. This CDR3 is CASSSPGTFSTDTQYF. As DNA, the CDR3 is TGTGCCAGCAGTTCCCCCGGGACCTTTAGCACAGATACGCAGTATTTT.

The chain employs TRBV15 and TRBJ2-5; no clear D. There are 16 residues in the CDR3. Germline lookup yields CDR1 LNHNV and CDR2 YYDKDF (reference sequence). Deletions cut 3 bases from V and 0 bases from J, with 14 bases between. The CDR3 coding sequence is TGTGCCACCAGCAGGGGGTCGGAGTCTAACCAAGAGACCCAGTACTTC. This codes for CATSRGSESNQETQYF.

The CDR3 DNA follows: TGTGCCAGCAGCTTAGTGCGGGGGGGACAGGGGAACACTGAAGCTTTCTTT. Translating it yields CASSLVRGGQGNTEAFF. The J gene is TRBJ1-1, the V gene TRBV7-9; 9 nucleotides agree with TRBD1. CDR3 length equals 17 residues. The germline V gene has CDR1 SEHNR and CDR2 FQNEAQ (reference sequence). Losses at the gene ends were 1 base for V and 1 base for J; bases not matched to a gene: 7.

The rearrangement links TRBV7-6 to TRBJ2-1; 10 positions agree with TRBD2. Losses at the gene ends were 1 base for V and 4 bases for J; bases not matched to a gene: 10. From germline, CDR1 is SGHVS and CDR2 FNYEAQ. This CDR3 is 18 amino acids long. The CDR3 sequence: CASSLGSRASGRYNEQFF. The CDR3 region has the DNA TGTGCCAGCAGCTTAGGGTCGAGGGCTAGCGGGAGATACAATGAGCAGTTCTTC.

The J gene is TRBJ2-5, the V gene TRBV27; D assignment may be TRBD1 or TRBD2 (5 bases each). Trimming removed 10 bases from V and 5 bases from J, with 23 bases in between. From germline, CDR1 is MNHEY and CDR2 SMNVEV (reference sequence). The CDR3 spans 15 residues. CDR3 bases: TGTGCCACCGCTCGGGCCTTAAGGGACGGGGAGACCCAGTACTTC. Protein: CATARALRDGETQYF.

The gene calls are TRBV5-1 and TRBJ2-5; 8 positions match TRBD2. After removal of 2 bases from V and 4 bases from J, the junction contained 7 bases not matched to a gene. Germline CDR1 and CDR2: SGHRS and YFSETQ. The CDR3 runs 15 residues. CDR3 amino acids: CASSFTSGFLETQYF. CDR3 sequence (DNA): TGCGCCAGCAGCTTCACTAGCGGTTTCTTAGAGACCCAGTACTTC. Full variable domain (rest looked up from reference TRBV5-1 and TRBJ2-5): KAGVTQTPRYLIKTRGQQVTLSCSPISGHRSVSWYQQTPGQGLQFLFEYFSETQRNKGNFPGRFSGRQFSNSRSEMNVSTLELGDSALYLCASSFTSGFLETQYFGPGTRLLVL.

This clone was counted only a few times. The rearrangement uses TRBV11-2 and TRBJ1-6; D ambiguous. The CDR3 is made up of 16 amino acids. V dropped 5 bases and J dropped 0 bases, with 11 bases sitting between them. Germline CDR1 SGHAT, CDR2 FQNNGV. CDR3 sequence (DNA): TGTGCCAGCAGCGCCAGCGGGAGCTCCTATAATTCACCCCTCCACTTT. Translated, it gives CASSASGSSYNSPLHF.

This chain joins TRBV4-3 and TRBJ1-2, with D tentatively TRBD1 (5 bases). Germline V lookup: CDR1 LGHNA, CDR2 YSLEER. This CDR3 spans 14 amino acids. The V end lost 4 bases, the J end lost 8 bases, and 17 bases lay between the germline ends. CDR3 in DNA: TGCGCCAGCAGCCCCCCGAGGAGGGGTATAGGCTACACCTTC. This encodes CASSPPRRGIGYTF.

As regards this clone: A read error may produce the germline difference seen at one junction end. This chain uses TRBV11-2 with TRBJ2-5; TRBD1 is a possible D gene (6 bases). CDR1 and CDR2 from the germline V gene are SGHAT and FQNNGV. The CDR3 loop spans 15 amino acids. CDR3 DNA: TGTGCCAGCAGCTTAGAATTGGGGGCCCAAAAGACCCAGTACTTC. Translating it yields CASSLELGAQKTQYF.

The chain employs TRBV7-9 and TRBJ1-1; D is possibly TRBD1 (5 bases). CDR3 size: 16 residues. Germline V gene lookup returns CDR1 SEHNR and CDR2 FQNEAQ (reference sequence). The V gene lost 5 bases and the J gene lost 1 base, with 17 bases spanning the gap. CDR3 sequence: CASSHRGGYENTEAFF. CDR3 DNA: TGTGCCAGCAGCCACCGGGGGGGGTACGAGAACACTGAAGCTTTCTTT.

CDR3 coding DNA: TGTGCCAGCAGCTTGGGCTCTGGGGCCAACGTCCTGACTTTC. Protein: CASSLGSGANVLTF. The chain carries TRBV5-6 and TRBJ2-6, with D unclear. The CDR3 contains 14 residues. Trimming shortened V by 0 bases and J by 0 bases, and 1 base separated the two germline ends. In germline, CDR1 is SGHDT, CDR2 YYEEEE. Drawing the rest from reference TRBV5-6 and TRBJ2-6, the complete variable domain is DAGVTQSPTHLIKTRGQQVTLRCSPKSGHDTVSWYQQALGQGPQFIFQYYEEEERQRGNFPDRFSGHQFPNYSSELNVNALLLGDSALYLCASSLGSGANVLTFGAGSRLTVL.

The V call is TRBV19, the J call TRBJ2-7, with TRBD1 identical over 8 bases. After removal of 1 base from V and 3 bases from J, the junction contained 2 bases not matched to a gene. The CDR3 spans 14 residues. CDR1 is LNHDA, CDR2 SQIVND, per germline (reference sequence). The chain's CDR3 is CASSIGTGGYEQYF. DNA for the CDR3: TGTGCCAGTAGTATAGGTACAGGGGGCTACGAGCAGTACTTC.

The DNA for the CDR3 is TGTGCCAGCAGCGTCGGAACTGGACCCACAGATACGCAGTATTTT. Protein product: CASSVGTGPTDTQYF. This chain links TRBV9 with TRBJ2-3, with D hard to call. Per germline, CDR1 SGDLS and CDR2 YYNGEE. The CDR3 consists of 15 residues. V lost 2 bases to trimming and J lost 2 bases, with 12 bases between them.

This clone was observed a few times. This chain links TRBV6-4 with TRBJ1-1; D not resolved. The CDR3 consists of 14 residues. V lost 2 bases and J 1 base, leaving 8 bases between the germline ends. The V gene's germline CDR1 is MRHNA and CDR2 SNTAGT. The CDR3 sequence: CASSDGEENTEAFF. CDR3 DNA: TGTGCCAGCAGTGACGGGGAGGAGAACACTGAAGCTTTCTTT.

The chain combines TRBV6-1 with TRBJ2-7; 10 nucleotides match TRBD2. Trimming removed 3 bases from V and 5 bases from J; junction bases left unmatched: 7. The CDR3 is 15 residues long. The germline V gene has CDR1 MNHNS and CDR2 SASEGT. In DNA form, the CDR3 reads TGTGCCAGCAGTGACCAAGCGGGGGGGCTGGACGAGCAGTACTTC. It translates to CASSDQAGGLDEQYF.

In DNA form, the CDR3 reads TGTGCCAGCAGCAAACTACCGATTAGCGGGATTGGAACCTACGAGCAGTACTTC. Translated: CASSKLPISGIGTYEQYF. V is TRBV28 and J is TRBJ2-7; 8 bases agree with TRBD2. Germline V gene lookup returns CDR1 MDHEN and CDR2 SYDVKM. The CDR3 contains 18 residues. The J segment lost 2 bases and the V segment lost 6 bases, leaving 18 bases of the junction unmatched. The complete variable domain, with remaining parts taken from reference TRBV28 and TRBJ2-7, reads DVKVTQSSRYLVKRTGEKVFLECVQDMDHENMFWYRQDPGLGLRLIYFSYDVKMKEKGDIPEGYSVSREKKERFSLILESASTNQTSMYLCASSKLPISGIGTYEQYFGPGTRLTVT.

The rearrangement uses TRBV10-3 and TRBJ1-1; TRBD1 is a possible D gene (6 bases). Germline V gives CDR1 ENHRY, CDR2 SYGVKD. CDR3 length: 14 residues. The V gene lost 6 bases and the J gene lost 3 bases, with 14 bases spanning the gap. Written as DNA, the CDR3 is TGTGCCATCAGACGGACAGAACTTTACACTGAAGCTTTCTTT. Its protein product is CAIRRTELYTEAFF.

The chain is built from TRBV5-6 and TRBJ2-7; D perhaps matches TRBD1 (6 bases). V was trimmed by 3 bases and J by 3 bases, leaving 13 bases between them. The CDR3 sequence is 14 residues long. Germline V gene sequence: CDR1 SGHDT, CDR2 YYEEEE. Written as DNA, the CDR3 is TGTGCCAGCAGCTCACAGGGAAGTGGCTACGAGCAGTACTTC. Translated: CASSSQGSGYEQYF. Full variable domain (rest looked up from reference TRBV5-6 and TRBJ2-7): DAGVTQSPTHLIKTRGQQVTLRCSPKSGHDTVSWYQQALGQGPQFIFQYYEEEERQRGNFPDRFSGHQFPNYSSELNVNALLLGDSALYLCASSSQGSGYEQYFGPGTRLTVT.

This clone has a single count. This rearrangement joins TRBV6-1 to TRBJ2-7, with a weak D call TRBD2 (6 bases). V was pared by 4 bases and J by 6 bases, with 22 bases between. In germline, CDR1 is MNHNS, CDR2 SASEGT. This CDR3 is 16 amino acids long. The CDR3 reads CASSATRFPGVGEQYF. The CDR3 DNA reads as TGTGCCAGCAGTGCGACTAGATTCCCGGGGGTCGGCGAGCAGTACTTC.

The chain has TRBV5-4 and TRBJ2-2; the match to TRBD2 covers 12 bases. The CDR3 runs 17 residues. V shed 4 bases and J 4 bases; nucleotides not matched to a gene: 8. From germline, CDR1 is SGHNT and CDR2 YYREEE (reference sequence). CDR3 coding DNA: TGTGCCAGCAGCGGAAAAGCTAGCGGGAGGGGCACCGGGGAGCTGTTTTTT. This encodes CASSGKASGRGTGELFF.

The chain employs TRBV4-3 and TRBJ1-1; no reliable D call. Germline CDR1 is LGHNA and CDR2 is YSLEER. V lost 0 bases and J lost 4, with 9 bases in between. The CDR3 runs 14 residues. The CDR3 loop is CASSQDRVPTEAFF. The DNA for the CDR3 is TGCGCCAGCAGCCAAGATCGGGTACCCACTGAAGCTTTCTTT.

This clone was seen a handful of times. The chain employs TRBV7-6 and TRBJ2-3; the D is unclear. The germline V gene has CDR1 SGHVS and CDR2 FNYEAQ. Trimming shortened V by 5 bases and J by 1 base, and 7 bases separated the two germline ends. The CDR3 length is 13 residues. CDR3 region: CASSPGGTDTQYF. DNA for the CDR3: TGTGCCAGCAGCCCTGGAGGCACAGATACGCAGTATTTT.